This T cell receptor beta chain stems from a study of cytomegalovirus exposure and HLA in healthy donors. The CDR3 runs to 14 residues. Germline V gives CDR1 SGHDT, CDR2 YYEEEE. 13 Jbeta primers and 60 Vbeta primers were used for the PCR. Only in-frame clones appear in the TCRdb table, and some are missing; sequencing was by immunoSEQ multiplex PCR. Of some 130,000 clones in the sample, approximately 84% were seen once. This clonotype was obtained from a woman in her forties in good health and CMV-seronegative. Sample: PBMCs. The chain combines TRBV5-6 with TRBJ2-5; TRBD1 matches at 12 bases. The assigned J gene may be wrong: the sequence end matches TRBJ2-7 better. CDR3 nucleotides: TGTGCCAGCAGTCCGGGACAGGGGGCTTACGAGCAGTACTTC. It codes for CASSPGQGAYEQYF.